This TCR beta chain was documented in a study of regulatory T cells in long-lasting Graves disease. Arm-PCR of CDR3 regions and iRepertoire HTBI primers were used to build TCR beta libraries. Original analysis: Identification across samples found 60 to 75 TRBV and approximately 15 TRBJ segments. From the multiplex PCR reads, TCRdb called clonotypes with MiXCR, one entry per CDR3 protein. TCRdb's processing, not the study's, gives the V and J calls here. Of 350,000 to 550,000 distinct CDR3 sequences listed, 16% were seen once; the top ten hold about 23%. The CDR3 has 14 amino acids. CDR1 and CDR2 from the germline V gene are SEHNR and FQNEAQ (reference sequence). V was clipped by 2 bases and J by 6 bases, with 14 bases between them. The time point was: newly diagnosed GD, antithyroid drugs for less than 3 months. RNA from PBMCs was the source of the TCR library. In addition, the sample was reused for a study of T cells in Graves' hyperthyroidism and ophthalmopathy. That source notes: RT-PCR in the first round (using the HTBI primer set) targeted the TCR CDR3. Ophthalmopathy onset followed model prediction by a median about six months.

The sample consisted of peripheral blood mononuclear cells (PBMCs), taken at new diagnosis, from a patient treated with antithyroid drugs. This chain joins TRBV7-9 and TRBJ2-7; D might be TRBD1 (6 bases). The receptor was isolated from a woman aged 18-29 years with Graves disease. The CDR3 DNA reads TGTGCCAGCAGCTTAATGGGACAAGGGCGCGAGCAGTACTTC. Amino acids: CASSLMGQGREQYF. Combining the CDR3 with reference TRBV7-9 and TRBJ2-7 gives the whole variable domain DTGVSQNPRHKITKRGQNVTFRCDPISEHNRLYWYRQTLGQGPEFLTYFQNEAQLEKSRLLSDRFSAERPKGSFSTLEIQRTEQGDSAMYLCASSLMGQGREQYFGPGTRLTVT.